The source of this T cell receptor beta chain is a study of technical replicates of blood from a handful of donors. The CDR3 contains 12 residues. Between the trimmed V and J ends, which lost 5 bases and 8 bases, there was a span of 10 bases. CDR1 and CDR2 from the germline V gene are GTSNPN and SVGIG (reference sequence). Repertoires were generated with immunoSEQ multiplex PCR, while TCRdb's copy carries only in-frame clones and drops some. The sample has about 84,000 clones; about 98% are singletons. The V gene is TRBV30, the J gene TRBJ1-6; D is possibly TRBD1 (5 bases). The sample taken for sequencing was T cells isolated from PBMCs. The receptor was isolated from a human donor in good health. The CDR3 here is CAWQGSDSPLHF. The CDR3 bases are TGTGCCTGGCAGGGTTCGGATTCACCCCTCCACTTT.